This T cell receptor beta chain was retrieved from a study of blood T cell repertoires in COVID-19. Background on the study: Researchers got acute and convalescent COVID-19 samples from the United States, Italy and Spain. PBMCs, B-cell-depleted T cells, or T cells were the source of the cDNA or gDNA that made up the material.

Germline assignment: CDR1 MRHNA and CDR2 SNTAGT. The CDR3 extends over 16 amino acids. The J segment lost 5 bases and the V segment lost 0 bases, leaving 4 bases of the junction unmatched. Original methodology: Amplification from reference gene primers served as the basis for estimated nucleated cell counts. Profiled with immunoSEQ multiplex PCR; TCRdb holds only in-frame clones, not every one. The DNA gave D and trimming, while V, J and clone size come from that table. The top ten clones hold 43% of a sample with approximately 56,000 clones, roughly 87% of them seen once. This TCR came from a woman in her sixties with COVID-19, enrolled during active disease. Sequencing was performed on peripheral blood. The rearrangement uses TRBV6-4 and TRBJ2-1; 10 positions match TRBD2. CDR3 amino acids: CASSDSVAGGNNEQFF. In DNA form, the CDR3 reads TGTGCCAGCAGTGACTCAGTAGCGGGGGGAAACAATGAGCAGTTCTTC.